The 19 T cell receptor beta chains below all came from one sample that was sequenced in a study of OX40 agonist ivuxolimab in advanced cancers. TCRdb keeps only in-frame clones here, not all; method: immunoSEQ multiplex PCR. The sample yields tens of thousands of clones, roughly 82% seen once. The specimen was CD4+ or CD8+ T cells sorted from blood, collected in a trial of the OX40 agonist ivuxolimab. All receptors come from an adult with an advanced solid tumor such as melanoma, head and neck, liver or kidney cancer.

The CDR3 is CASSSGDHEQYF. The CDR3 DNA is TGCGCCAGCAGCAGCGGGGATCACGAGCAGTACTTC. The V and J genes are TRBV5-1 and TRBJ2-7; 7 bases are a match to TRBD2. With 4 bases clipped from V and 5 bases from J, the junction kept 3 bases outside the gene matches. Germline CDR1 SGHRS, CDR2 YFSETQ. CDR3 length: 12 residues.

The V call is TRBV14, the J call TRBJ2-7; TRBD2 is a possible D gene (6 bases). V was pared by 4 bases and J by 2 bases, with 15 bases between. There are 15 residues in the CDR3. Per germline, CDR1 SGHDN and CDR2 FVKESK. DNA of the CDR3: TGTGCCAGCAGCCGGAGGGGACCCCTAACCTACGAGCAGTACTTC. It is translated as CASSRRGPLTYEQYF.

This CDR3 reads CASTEVGSSYNEQFF. The CDR3 nucleotides read TGTGCCAGCACCGAGGTGGGTAGTTCCTACAATGAGCAGTTCTTC. The J gene is TRBJ2-1, the V gene TRBV5-8; D is ambiguous. The CDR3 totals 15 residues. CDR1 is SGHTS, CDR2 YDEGEE, per germline. Trimming took off 6 bases at V and 1 base at J, with 14 bases between the two ends.

The chain uses TRBV28 and TRBJ2-1; 12 nucleotides align to TRBD2. The junction had 8 bases not matched to a gene; V was cut back by 4 bases and J by 7 bases. There are 16 residues in the CDR3. Germline CDR1 reads MDHEN; CDR2 reads SYDVKM. The CDR3 region has the DNA TGTGCCAGCAGTTCCTTGCCTAGCGGGAGGGCAAATGAGCAGTTCTTC. It yields the protein CASSSLPSGRANEQFF.

This clone was detected a few times. The chain recombines TRBV28 with TRBJ2-3; the D gene is possibly TRBD1 (6 bases). The ends were cut back, 6 bases at V and 1 base at J, with 14 bases in the middle. This CDR3 is built from 15 residues. Germline V lookup: CDR1 MDHEN, CDR2 SYDVKM. The CDR3 is CASSKQGSGTDTQYF. The DNA for the CDR3 is TGTGCCAGCAGCAAACAGGGAAGTGGCACAGATACGCAGTATTTT.

The chain carries TRBV2 and TRBJ2-5; TRBD1 is a possible D gene (6 bases). V was shortened by 6 bases and J by 1 base, with 12 bases between the two germline ends. Germline V lookup: CDR1 SNHLY, CDR2 FYNNEI. This CDR3 spans 14 amino acids. CDR3 region: CASSPGQPQETQYF. CDR3 sequence (DNA): TGTGCCAGCAGCCCCGGACAGCCCCAAGAGACCCAGTACTTC.

The chain is built from TRBV14 and TRBJ1-3; maybe TRBD1 (5 bases). V lost 2 bases to trimming and J lost 4 bases, with 21 bases between them. The CDR3 runs to 18 residues. Germline-derived CDR1 and CDR2 are SGHDN and FVKESK. The CDR3 is CASSQNLGRVNNGNTIYF. CDR3 bases: TGTGCCAGCAGCCAAAATCTTGGCAGGGTGAACAACGGAAACACCATATATTTT. The variable domain in full, completed from reference TRBV14 and TRBJ1-3, reads EAGVTQFPSHSVIEKGQTVTLRCDPISGHDNLYWYRRVMGKEIKFLLHFVKESKQDESGMPNNRFLAERTGGTYSTLKVQPAELEDSGVYFCASSQNLGRVNNGNTIYFGEGSWLTVV.

The chain links TRBV5-4 to TRBJ2-3, with TRBD2 identical over 9 bases. CDR1 is SGHNT, CDR2 YYREEE, per germline (reference sequence). The CDR3 spans 14 residues. V shed 4 bases, J shed 4 bases, and the junction held 4 bases outside the gene matches. CDR3 sequence (DNA): TGTGCCAGCAGCATAGCGGGGGTAGCAGATACGCAGTATTTT. This encodes CASSIAGVADTQYF.

The gene calls are TRBV28 and TRBJ2-7; 10 positions match TRBD1. The trim removed 8 bases at V and 4 bases at J, leaving 11 bases unmatched. The CDR3 is made up of 15 amino acids. CDR1 and CDR2 from the germline V gene are MDHEN and SYDVKM. As DNA, the CDR3 is TGTGCCAGCTATGAGAACCCGGGACAGGGGTACGAGCAGTACTTC. Residues: CASYENPGQGYEQYF.

The chain couples TRBV6-1 to TRBJ2-3, with 9 bases aligning to TRBD1. The CDR3 covers 15 residues. The V gene's germline CDR1 is MNHNS and CDR2 SASEGT. J was trimmed by 6 bases and V by 3 bases; bases with no gene match: 7. CDR3 nucleotides: TGTGCCAGCAGTGATGCCGGGACAGGGTTGGATACGCAGTATTTT. Its translation: CASSDAGTGLDTQYF.

V and J are TRBV6-5 and TRBJ1-1; 7 bases match TRBD1. V gave up 6 bases and J gave up 0 bases; unmatched junction bases: 7. The CDR3 loop spans 15 amino acids. Germline values: CDR1 MNHEY, CDR2 SVGAGI. For the CDR3, the DNA is TGTGCCAGCAGCCGAAACAGGGGCATGAACACTGAAGCTTTCTTT. Translating gives CASSRNRGMNTEAFF.

This clone came up a few times. The chain combines TRBV28 with TRBJ1-5; the D is unclear. The CDR3 consists of 12 residues. V lost 2 bases and J lost 6, with 5 bases in between. Germline CDR1 and CDR2: MDHEN and SYDVKM. CDR3 in amino acids: CASSLRIQPQHF. CDR3 sequence (DNA): TGTGCCAGCAGTTTACGGATTCAGCCCCAGCATTTT.

J is TRBJ2-3 and V is TRBV2; TRBD1 matches at 9 bases. Germline CDR1 and CDR2: SNHLY and FYNNEI. This CDR3 has 15 residues. J gave up 1 base and V 7 bases, and 6 bases lay outside the gene matches. For the CDR3, the DNA is TGTGCCAGCAAAGGGACAGGGCCACGCACAGATACGCAGTATTTT. Protein: CASKGTGPRTDTQYF.

V is TRBV13 and J is TRBJ1-1; D unresolved. V was trimmed by 2 bases and J by 7 bases, leaving 11 bases between them. The germline gives CDR1 PRHDT, CDR2 FYEKMQ (reference sequence). The CDR3 has 13 residues. The CDR3 nucleotides read TGTGCCAGCAGCTTACACGGCTCCTATGAAGCTTTCTTT. Its protein product is CASSLHGSYEAFF. Full variable domain (outside the CDR3, taken from reference TRBV13 and TRBJ1-1): AAGVIQSPRHLIKEKRETATLKCYPIPRHDTVYWYQQGPGQDPQFLISFYEKMQSDKGSIPDRFSAQQFSDYHSELNMSSLELGDSALYFCASSLHGSYEAFFGQGTRLTVV.

The chain employs TRBV5-4 and TRBJ1-6; possibly TRBD1 for D (5 bases). Trimming cost V 1 base and J 7 bases, with 15 bases left between them. Germline CDR1 SGHNT, CDR2 YYREEE (reference sequence). CDR3 length: 16 residues. DNA for the CDR3: TGTGCCAGCAGCTTGTCGGGGGGAATTCGAAATTCACCCCTCCACTTT. This translates into CASSLSGGIRNSPLHF. The whole variable domain, filled in from reference TRBV5-4 and TRBJ1-6, reads ETGVTQSPTHLIKTRGQQVTLRCSSQSGHNTVSWYQQALGQGPQFIFQYYREEENGRGNFPPRFSGLQFPNYSSELNVNALELDDSALYLCASSLSGGIRNSPLHFGNGTRLTVT.

The genes are TRBV6-1 and TRBJ2-7; 9 bases are a match to TRBD1. This CDR3 contains 12 residues. The V gene's germline CDR1 is MNHNS and CDR2 SASEGT. V shed 10 bases, J shed 6 bases, and the junction held 7 bases outside the gene matches. CDR3 coding DNA: TGTGCCACCCGGGACAGGGATCTCGAGCAGTACTTC. Its translation is CATRDRDLEQYF.

By its share, this clone is medium-sized. CDR3 residues: CAWNWGRGKNIQYF. DNA of the CDR3: TGTGCCTGGAATTGGGGGCGAGGCAAAAACATTCAGTACTTC. The rearrangement links TRBV30 to TRBJ2-4; D might be TRBD1 (6 bases). Per the germline V gene, CDR1 is GTSNPN and CDR2 is SVGIG (reference sequence). Trimming took 4 bases from V and 3 from J, leaving 13 bases between them. CDR3 length: 14 amino acids.

This sequence joins TRBV7-2 and TRBJ2-3; 9 bases match TRBD2. Unmatched junction bases numbered 12, after V lost 0 bases and J lost 2 bases. CDR1 SGHTA and CDR2 FQGNSA come from the germline V gene. The CDR3 is made up of 19 amino acids. CDR3 DNA: TGTGCCAGCAGCTTAGCGCGACAACGCGGGGGGGGCTCCACAGATACGCAGTATTTT. This codes for CASSLARQRGGGSTDTQYF.

This chain links TRBV15 with TRBJ1-4, with TRBD1 identical over 11 bases. The CDR3 runs to 17 residues. The V and J ends lost 3 bases and 5 bases, in that order; junction bases with no gene match: 8. The V gene's germline CDR1 is LNHNV and CDR2 YYDKDF (reference sequence). The CDR3 region has the DNA TGTGCCACCAGCAGGGGGACAGGGGGTATTGGGAATGAAAAACTGTTTTTT. Translating gives CATSRGTGGIGNEKLFF.